Listed below are T cell receptor beta chains from one sample, sequenced in a study of blood T cell repertoires in COVID-19. Method: immunoSEQ multiplex PCR; TCRdb's copy keeps in-frame clones and lacks some. This repertoire shows 230,000 or so clones, 81% found once; its top ten account for 7.5%. The sample comprised peripheral blood. The receptors were sampled from a woman of 80 years or more with COVID-19, enrolled during active disease. Both conserved end residues are trimmed from each CDR3.

CDR3 protein: ASSFPSRVGGAF
V gene: TRBV5-8

CDR3 protein: ASSQGLNYGYT
V gene: TRBV4-1

CDR3 protein: ATSRGGTGGNTIY
V gene: TRBV15

CDR3 protein: ASSPGTGSSYNEQF
V gene: TRBV5-1

CDR3 protein: ATRTSGGNEQF
V gene: TRBV24-1

CDR3 protein: ASAGTGMGYGYT
V gene: TRBV2

CDR3 protein: ASNPGTVRGYGYT
V gene: TRBV3-1/TRBV3-2

CDR3 protein: ASSQTLGGRYGYT
V gene: TRBV3-1/TRBV3-2

CDR3 protein: ASSQASGSKSDTEAF
V gene: TRBV4-1

CDR3 protein: ASSTPQGWTEAF
V gene: TRBV19

CDR3 protein: ASSEPYAGYGYGYT
V gene: TRBV6-1

CDR3 protein: ASSPTSGGLYYEQY
V gene: TRBV18

CDR3 protein: ATGTAVEQPQH
V gene: TRBV10-3

CDR3 protein: ASSLGAGEKLF
V gene: TRBV6-5

CDR3 protein: ASSQGLAWSTDTQY
V gene: TRBV6-2/TRBV6-3

CDR3 protein: ASLAKGLYTDTQY
V gene: TRBV27

CDR3 protein: ASSLGRIRADTQY
V gene: TRBV11-2

CDR3 protein: ATSDPRANGYT
V gene: TRBV24-1

CDR3 protein: ASSRVLQGAYGYT
V gene: TRBV3-1/TRBV3-2

CDR3 protein: ASSLSPRGQGYNSPLH
V gene: TRBV28

CDR3 protein: ASSIGTSGRAAYNEQF
V gene: TRBV19

CDR3 protein: AWSVQPEAF
V gene: TRBV30

CDR3 protein: ASRNPTRTEAF
V gene: TRBV6-5

CDR3 protein: ASSSYRGRAHEQY
V gene: TRBV7-8

CDR3 protein: ASAGSGRNYGYT
V gene: TRBV27

CDR3 protein: ASSFRDKGNTEAF
V gene: TRBV6-2/TRBV6-3

CDR3 protein: AIAEREGVLTDTQY
V gene: TRBV10-3

CDR3 protein: ASSRGGATNQPQH
V gene: TRBV6-6

CDR3 protein: ASSFMRGGRQPQH
V gene: TRBV28

CDR3 protein: ASSAGQQPQH
V gene: TRBV28

CDR3 protein: ATSDRSGGAFNEQF
V gene: TRBV24-1

CDR3 protein: ASDYGQGNQPQH
V gene: TRBV10-2

CDR3 protein: ASSARTPGQRTEAF
V gene: TRBV19

CDR3 protein: ASSISRQKHNEQF
V gene: TRBV19

CDR3 protein: ASSESKWYKETQY
V gene: TRBV25-1

CDR3 protein: ATSRGVNTEAF
V gene: TRBV15

CDR3 protein: ASSYGPRDRDEQF
V gene: TRBV6-2/TRBV6-3

CDR3 protein: ASSLNGDRDGYT
V gene: TRBV18

CDR3 protein: ASSFDRFNQPQH
V gene: TRBV27

CDR3 protein: ASSFPPGEFGGNEQF
V gene: TRBV5-1

CDR3 protein: ASTSSGGYGRLMETQY
V gene: TRBV2

CDR3 protein: ASSYQGGGLYTEAF
V gene: TRBV13